The 28 T cell receptor beta chains in this list originate from one sample, sequenced in a study of blood T cell repertoires in COVID-19. The protocol was immunoSEQ multiplex PCR, while the TCRdb copy is restricted to in-frame clones and leaves out a portion. The repertoire holds roughly 220,000 clones, with about 85% as singletons. Sequenced input: peripheral blood. These receptors all stem from a man aged 45-65 years who had recovered from COVID-19.

The DNA for the CDR3 is TGCAGCGCCGCGATACTTCCGAGCACCGGGGAGCTGTTTTTT. Amino acids: CSAAILPSTGELFF. The chain combines TRBV29-1 with TRBJ2-2; D is unresolved. The V gene lost 7 bases and the J gene lost 4 bases, with 16 bases spanning the gap. CDR1 and CDR2 from the germline V gene are SQVTM and ANQGSEA. This CDR3 is 14 amino acids long.

This chain joins TRBV9 and TRBJ1-6; possibly TRBD1 for D (6 bases). The V end was cut by 3 bases, the J end by 4 bases, with 8 bases between. The CDR3 extends over 14 amino acids. The V gene's germline CDR1 is SGDLS and CDR2 YYNGEE. The CDR3 bases are TGTGCCAGCAGCGACGACAGGTATAATTCACCCCTCCACTTT. Translated, it gives CASSDDRYNSPLHF. The full variable domain, with the rest looked up from reference TRBV9 and TRBJ1-6, is DSGVTQTPKHLITATGQRVTLRCSPRSGDLSVYWYQQSLDQGLQFLIQYYNGEERAKGNILERFSAQQFPDLHSELNLSSLELGDSALYFCASSDDRYNSPLHFGNGTRLTVT.

This chain links TRBV6-5 with TRBJ1-1; D not resolved. Germline V gives CDR1 MNHEY, CDR2 SVGAGI. The CDR3 runs 13 residues. Between the trimmed V and J ends, which lost 5 bases and 0 bases, there was a span of 7 bases. CDR3 nucleotides: TGTGCCAGCAGTAAGAGTGTGAACACTGAAGCTTTCTTT. Its translation is CASSKSVNTEAFF.

The V gene is TRBV29-1, the J gene TRBJ2-1, with a weak D call TRBD2 (5 bases). Germline V gene sequence: CDR1 SQVTM, CDR2 ANQGSEA. This CDR3 has 16 amino acids. V gave up 2 bases and J gave up 5 bases, with 19 bases separating them. CDR3 bases: TGCAGCGTTGAATTTAGGTGGGCGGAGGAGGACAATGAGCAGTTCTTC. Protein sequence: CSVEFRWAEEDNEQFF.

The table lists this clone with a count of one. V gene TRBV6-5 combines with J gene TRBJ1-1, with TRBD1 matching over 9 bases. Per germline, CDR1 MNHEY and CDR2 SVGAGI. The CDR3 is 13 amino acids. The ends lost 6 bases at V and 8 bases at J; junction bases unmatched: 7. The CDR3 coding sequence is TGTGCCAGCAGCCTCCGGGACAGGGTAGAAGCTTTCTTT. It encodes CASSLRDRVEAFF.

The J gene is TRBJ2-7, the V gene TRBV2; D gene unclear. V was trimmed by 6 bases and J by 3 bases, leaving 15 bases between them. CDR1 is SNHLY, CDR2 FYNNEI, per germline. The CDR3 is made up of 14 amino acids. CDR3 loop: CASRASHPVYEQYF. CDR3 bases: TGTGCCAGCAGAGCCTCCCATCCGGTCTACGAGCAGTACTTC.

The genes are TRBV11-3 and TRBJ2-1; 7 bases map to TRBD1. The CDR3 sequence is 13 residues long. Germline CDR1 and CDR2: SGHNT and YENEEA. The V and J ends lost 4 bases and 7 bases, in that order; junction bases with no gene match: 4. The CDR3 DNA follows: TGTGCCAGCAGCTCTAGGGGGCTTAATGAGCAGTTCTTC. The encoded protein is CASSSRGLNEQFF.

The V call is TRBV19, the J call TRBJ2-7, with 10 bases lining up with TRBD2. The ends lost 4 bases at V and 1 base at J; junction bases unmatched: 1. The CDR3 runs 14 residues. In germline, CDR1 is LNHDA, CDR2 SQIVND (reference sequence). CDR3 sequence reads: CASSRTSGSYEQYF. As DNA, the CDR3 is TGTGCCAGTAGTAGGACTAGCGGATCCTACGAGCAGTACTTC.

Points on this clone: It is unclear where the CDR3 begins or ends on the DNA, so no DNA is shown, and the CDR3 is as TCRdb lists it. This chain connects TRBV27 to TRBJ1-1; TRBD1 is the table's D call, not checked against the DNA. The V gene's germline CDR1 is MNHEY and CDR2 SMNVEV (reference sequence). The CDR3 sequence runs 15 residues, both termini included. Here the CDR3 reads CASSSSDREDTEAFF.

This chain joins TRBV19 and TRBJ2-1; D is undetermined. Trimming removed 4 bases from V and 4 bases from J, with 8 bases in between. Germline loops: CDR1 LNHDA, CDR2 SQIVND (reference sequence). The CDR3 loop spans 13 amino acids. CDR3 amino acids: CASSSLFYNEQFF. The CDR3 coding sequence is TGTGCCAGTAGTAGTCTTTTTTACAATGAGCAGTTCTTC.

The chain has TRBV27 and TRBJ2-3; 11 nucleotides agree with TRBD1. The V gene's germline CDR1 is MNHEY and CDR2 SMNVEV (reference sequence). Trimming took 6 bases from V and 7 from J; bases not matched to a gene: 9. This CDR3 comprises 15 residues. Written as DNA, the CDR3 is TGTGCCAGCAGCCCCCGGACAGGGGGCGGGTATACGCAGTATTTT. It codes for CASSPRTGGGYTQYF.

The V gene is TRBV7-2, the J gene TRBJ2-4, with 8 positions matching TRBD1. The CDR3 runs 15 residues. Germline V CDR1 and CDR2: SGHTA, FQGNSA. V lost 5 bases and J lost 1; bases outside the gene matches: 4. DNA for the CDR3: TGTGCCAGCAGCCCAGGGGGCTTCGCCAAAAACATTCAGTACTTC. This encodes CASSPGGFAKNIQYF.

The gene calls are TRBV5-1 and TRBJ2-3, with D possibly being TRBD2 (5 bases). V lost 2 bases and J lost 2, with 12 bases in between. This CDR3 comprises 15 residues. Per germline, CDR1 SGHRS and CDR2 YFSETQ. The CDR3 sequence: CASSFEAGLTDTQYF. Written as DNA, the CDR3 is TGCGCCAGCAGCTTTGAGGCGGGCCTCACAGATACGCAGTATTTT.

This clone occurred once. The chain links TRBV28 to TRBJ1-2, with D possibly TRBD1 on 6 matching bases. Germline V gene lookup returns CDR1 MDHEN and CDR2 SYDVKM. This CDR3 region has 13 residues. V gave up 2 bases and J gave up 11 bases, with 15 bases separating them. CDR3 DNA: TGTGCCAGCAGTTTAAGGACAATCAGGGGATACACCTTC. Translation gives CASSLRTIRGYTF.

The table lists this clone with a few counts. The chain couples TRBV7-8 to TRBJ2-1, with 9 bases matching TRBD1. The CDR3 is made up of 15 amino acids. V was clipped by 7 bases and J by 8 bases; unmatched bases: 12. In germline, CDR1 is SGHVS, CDR2 FQNEAQ. CDR3 nucleotide sequence: TGTGCCAGCAACAGCCCGGGACAGGGTTCCCATGAGCAGTTCTTC. Amino acid sequence: CASNSPGQGSHEQFF. Filled out from reference TRBV7-8 and TRBJ2-1, the complete variable domain reads GAGVSQSPRYKVAKRGQDVALRCDPISGHVSLFWYQQALGQGPEFLTYFQNEAQLDKSGLPSDRFFAERPEGSVSTLKIQRTQQEDSAVYLCASNSPGQGSHEQFFGPGTRLTVL.

CDR3 in amino acids: CASSYSRKRQETQYF. CDR3 coding DNA: TGTGCCAGCAGTTACTCGAGGAAACGACAAGAGACCCAGTACTTC. The gene calls are TRBV6-5 and TRBJ2-5; D is ambiguous. With 0 bases removed from V and 2 bases from J, the gap between germline ends came to 10 bases. Germline V gives CDR1 MNHEY, CDR2 SVGAGI. This CDR3 spans 15 amino acids.

This clone appeared a single time. The chain combines TRBV30 with TRBJ2-3; no clear D. This CDR3 spans 14 amino acids. Trimming stripped 1 base from V and 6 bases from J, with 14 bases between. The germline gives CDR1 GTSNPN, CDR2 SVGIG (reference sequence). This CDR3 reads CAWSELLLKDTQYF. The CDR3 nucleotides are TGTGCCTGGAGTGAACTGCTTCTCAAGGATACGCAGTATTTT.

The chain has TRBV30 and TRBJ2-5, with 12 bases matching TRBD2. Germline V gene data show CDR1 as GTSNPN and CDR2 as SVGIG (reference sequence). Trimming cost V 1 base and J 5 bases; bases outside gene matches: 5. The CDR3 has 15 amino acids. DNA of the CDR3: TGTGCCTGGAGTGAAACTAGCGGGAGGAGGGAGACCCAGTACTTC. The encoded protein is CAWSETSGRRETQYF.

The chain combines TRBV25-1 with TRBJ1-2; no clear D gene. Trimming took 6 bases from V and 1 from J, leaving 9 bases between them. The germline gives CDR1 MGHDK, CDR2 SYGVNS. This CDR3 comprises 13 residues. CDR3 nucleotide sequence: TGTGCCAGCAGAAGAACAGATAACTATGGCTACACCTTC. Protein: CASRRTDNYGYTF.

The chain recombines TRBV28 with TRBJ1-2, with 8 bases aligning to TRBD1. There are 15 residues in the CDR3. V was clipped by 6 bases and J by 4 bases; unmatched bases: 10. Looked up from germline, CDR1 is MDHEN and CDR2 is SYDVKM. CDR3 DNA sequence: TGTGCCAGCAGCCTCGACAGGGGCCTTACCTATGGCTACACCTTC. This sequence encodes CASSLDRGLTYGYTF.

The CDR3 sequence is CASSDRETKYF. Here the CDR3 DNA reads TGTGCCAGCAGCGACCGGGAGACAAAGTACTTC. The chain is built from TRBV7-2 and TRBJ2-7; D may be TRBD2 (6 bases). Trimming shortened V by 5 bases and J by 11 bases, and 13 bases separated the two germline ends. Germline V gene sequence: CDR1 SGHTA, CDR2 FQGNSA. The CDR3 sequence is 11 residues long. The whole variable domain, filled in from reference TRBV7-2 and TRBJ2-7, reads GAGVSQSPSNKVTEKGKDVELRCDPISGHTALYWYRQSLGQGLEFLIYFQGNSAPDKSGLPSDRFSAERTGGSVSTLTIQRTQQEDSAVYLCASSDRETKYFGPGTRLTVT.

This clone has a single count. The gene calls are TRBV7-2 and TRBJ2-3; maybe TRBD2 (6 bases). With 6 bases removed from V and 1 base from J, the gap between germline ends came to 26 bases. Per germline, CDR1 SGHTA and CDR2 FQGNSA. The CDR3 length is 19 residues. The CDR3 DNA sequence: TGTGCCAGCAGTTCTTTACCGGGACTGCGAGTTGGAGGCACAGATACGCAGTATTTT. Amino acids: CASSSLPGLRVGGTDTQYF.

The chain links TRBV7-7 to TRBJ2-5, with 7 nucleotides matching TRBD2. The CDR3 has 15 residues. In germline, CDR1 is SSHAT, CDR2 FNYEAQ (reference sequence). J gave up 0 bases and V 4 bases, and 5 bases lay outside the gene matches. The CDR3 loop is CASSYTSADQETQYF. In DNA, the CDR3 is TGTGCCAGCAGCTACACTAGCGCCGACCAAGAGACCCAGTACTTC.

V gene TRBV6-5 combines with J gene TRBJ2-7; 11 bases agree with TRBD2. The CDR3 contains 13 residues. The V gene's germline CDR1 is MNHEY and CDR2 SVGAGI. Trimming took 6 bases from V and 3 from J; bases not matched to a gene: 1. As DNA, the CDR3 is TGTGCCAGCAGGACTAGCGGGAACTACGAGCAGTACTTC. This encodes CASRTSGNYEQYF.

V and J are TRBV15 and TRBJ2-3; TRBD2 matches 15 bases. This CDR3 has 19 residues. Germline assignment: CDR1 LNHNV and CDR2 YYDKDF (reference sequence). The V and J ends lost 2 bases and 0 bases, in that order; junction bases with no gene match: 6. In DNA form, the CDR3 reads TGTGCCACCAGCAGACCCGGGACTAGCGGGAGGAGGAGCACAGATACGCAGTATTTT. Translating gives CATSRPGTSGRRSTDTQYF.

CDR3 coding DNA: TGCGCCAGCAGCCAAGCGCTAGCGGGAGAATGGGAGACCCAGTACTTC. It translates to CASSQALAGEWETQYF. V gene TRBV4-1 combines with J gene TRBJ2-5, with TRBD2 matching over 10 bases. The ends lost 1 base at V and 5 bases at J; junction bases unmatched: 7. This CDR3 is built from 16 residues. From germline, CDR1 is MGHRA and CDR2 YSYEKL.

The rearrangement links TRBV2 to TRBJ2-3; 8 bases are shared with TRBD2. The trim removed 5 bases at V and 2 bases at J, leaving 6 bases unmatched. CDR3 length: 15 residues. Germline V CDR1 and CDR2: SNHLY, FYNNEI. CDR3 residues: CASSPRTSYTDTQYF. As DNA, the CDR3 is TGTGCCAGCAGTCCCCGGACTAGCTACACAGATACGCAGTATTTT.

The chain links TRBV25-1 to TRBJ1-1, with 8 bases identical to TRBD1. J was trimmed by 5 bases and V by 6 bases; bases with no gene match: 8. CDR1 is MGHDK, CDR2 SYGVNS, per germline. The CDR3 sequence is 14 residues long. This CDR3 is CASRPDRGRTEAFF. The CDR3 DNA reads TGTGCCAGCAGACCCGACAGGGGCAGGACTGAAGCTTTCTTT.